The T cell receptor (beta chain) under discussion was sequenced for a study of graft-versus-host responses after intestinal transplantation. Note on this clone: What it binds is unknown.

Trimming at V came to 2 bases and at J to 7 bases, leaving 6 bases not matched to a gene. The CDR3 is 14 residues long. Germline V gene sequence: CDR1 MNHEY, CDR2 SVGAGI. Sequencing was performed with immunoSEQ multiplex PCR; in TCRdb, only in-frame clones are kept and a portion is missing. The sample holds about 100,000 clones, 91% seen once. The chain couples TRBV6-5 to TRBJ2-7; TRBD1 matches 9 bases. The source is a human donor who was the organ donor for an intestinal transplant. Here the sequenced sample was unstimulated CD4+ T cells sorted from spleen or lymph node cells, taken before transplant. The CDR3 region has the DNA TGTGCCAGCAGTTACCCCGGACAGGGGCGAGAGCAGTACTTC. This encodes CASSYPGQGREQYF.